This passage covers 22 T cell receptor beta chains from one sample sequenced in a study of cytomegalovirus exposure and HLA in healthy donors. PCR was performed using 60 Vbeta and 13 Jbeta primers. Profiled with immunoSEQ multiplex PCR; TCRdb holds only in-frame clones, not every one. The repertoire consists of about 200,000 clones, with about three quarters occurring once and the leading ten covering 15%. Specimen: PBMCs. The origin of the receptors is a middle-aged man in good health and CMV-seronegative.

This clone was detected once. J is TRBJ1-2 and V is TRBV27; the match to TRBD1 covers 8 bases. Trimming removed 1 base from V and 4 bases from J; junction bases left unmatched: 2. This CDR3 is 14 amino acids long. From germline, CDR1 is MNHEY and CDR2 SMNVEV (reference sequence). The CDR3 coding sequence is TGTGCCAGCAGTTTATTCGGGACAGGCTATGGCTACACCTTC. As protein: CASSLFGTGYGYTF.

The chain couples TRBV28 to TRBJ2-7, with D possibly matching TRBD1 (5 bases). Germline-derived CDR1 and CDR2 are MDHEN and SYDVKM. Trimming shortened V by 6 bases and J by 0 bases, and 15 bases separated the two germline ends. CDR3 length equals 15 residues. CDR3 amino acids: CASSLRAGISYEQYF. The CDR3 coding sequence is TGTGCCAGCAGCCTCCGGGCAGGGATCTCCTACGAGCAGTACTTC.

This clone was observed once. This chain joins TRBV18 and TRBJ2-3; 9 bases align to TRBD2. CDR1 and CDR2 (germline): KGHSH, LQKENI. Germline trimming cut 2 bases from V and 0 bases from J; bases unmatched to any gene: 3. The CDR3 extends over 16 amino acids. The CDR3 DNA sequence: TGTGCCAGCTCACCATTGACTAGCGGTAGCACAGATACGCAGTATTTT. Translated, it gives CASSPLTSGSTDTQYF.

The chain employs TRBV7-3 and TRBJ1-6, with a weak D call TRBD1 (6 bases). Between the trimmed V and J ends, which lost 5 bases and 7 bases, there was a span of 15 bases. The V gene's germline CDR1 is SGHTA and CDR2 FQGTGA. The CDR3 spans 15 residues. For the CDR3, the DNA is TGTGCCAGCAGCGTCGCAGGGGCAGGGAATTCACCCCTCCACTTT. It encodes CASSVAGAGNSPLHF.

The V call is TRBV7-2, the J call TRBJ2-5; weak D call: TRBD1 (6 bases). Trimming shortened V by 6 bases and J by 6 bases, and 17 bases separated the two germline ends. Per germline, CDR1 SGHTA and CDR2 FQGNSA. This CDR3 spans 14 amino acids. The CDR3 spells CASSSSGQIQTQYF. As DNA, the CDR3 is TGTGCCAGCAGTTCATCTGGACAGATACAGACCCAGTACTTC.

The table lists this clone with a few counts. The V and J genes are TRBV4-3 and TRBJ1-2, with D possibly TRBD1 on 6 matching bases. This CDR3 has 15 amino acids. V was pared by 5 bases and J by 0 bases, with 13 bases between. From germline, CDR1 is LGHNA and CDR2 YSLEER. The CDR3 is CASSVLPGANYGYTF. In DNA, the CDR3 is TGCGCCAGCAGCGTACTTCCAGGGGCTAACTATGGCTACACCTTC.

The chain employs TRBV4-3 and TRBJ1-1; the D is unclear. The V gene's germline CDR1 is LGHNA and CDR2 YSLEER. V was pared by 3 bases and J by 1 base, with 12 bases between. The CDR3 is made up of 15 amino acids. CDR3 DNA: TGCGCCAGCAGCCAGAACCCGACGGGGAACACTGAAGCTTTCTTT. Translating it yields CASSQNPTGNTEAFF.

The chain uses TRBV4-1 and TRBJ2-7; 9 positions match TRBD2. Germline CDR1 and CDR2: MGHRA and YSYEKL. The trim removed 4 bases at V and 4 bases at J, leaving 20 bases unmatched. The CDR3 runs to 19 residues. The CDR3, as DNA: TGCGCCAGCAGCCTGCGGGCGGGAGGGCCTGCAGGAGGGGTATACGAGCAGTACTTC. Protein: CASSLRAGGPAGGVYEQYF.

The rearrangement joins TRBV4-3 to TRBJ2-3, with 9 bases lining up with TRBD1. CDR3 length: 15 amino acids. Germline assignment: CDR1 LGHNA and CDR2 YSLEER. J was trimmed by 12 bases and V by 0 bases; bases with no gene match: 10. The CDR3 sequence: CASSQEGTGLFVQYF. CDR3 DNA sequence: TGCGCCAGCAGCCAAGAGGGGACAGGGCTTTTTGTCCAGTATTTT.

This clone turned up a few times. The chain has TRBV4-1 and TRBJ1-1; D unresolved. From germline, CDR1 is MGHRA and CDR2 YSYEKL. Trimming stripped 0 bases from V and 4 bases from J, with 12 bases between. The CDR3 has 15 residues. CDR3 residues: CASSQETQRGTEAFF. The DNA for the CDR3 is TGCGCCAGCAGCCAAGAGACCCAACGAGGCACTGAAGCTTTCTTT.

The gene calls are TRBV7-2 and TRBJ2-7; unclear D gene. The CDR3 is 15 amino acids. V was pared by 5 bases and J by 3 bases, with 17 bases between. Germline V gives CDR1 SGHTA, CDR2 FQGNSA. CDR3 amino acids: CASSRGNVALYEQYF. CDR3 bases: TGTGCCAGCAGCCGCGGAAACGTCGCCCTCTACGAGCAGTACTTC.

The chain recombines TRBV9 with TRBJ2-2; D gene ambiguous. The CDR3 is 12 residues long. Germline loops: CDR1 SGDLS, CDR2 YYNGEE. Trimming shortened V by 1 base and J by 7 bases, and 5 bases separated the two germline ends. Here the CDR3 reads CASSVSHGELFF. DNA for the CDR3: TGTGCCAGCAGCGTATCCCACGGGGAGCTGTTTTTT.

Only a few counts were recorded for this clone. The rearrangement joins TRBV2 to TRBJ2-7, with TRBD2 matching 11 bases. From germline, CDR1 is SNHLY and CDR2 FYNNEI. The CDR3 length is 14 residues. Losses at the gene ends were 6 bases for V and 5 bases for J; bases not matched to a gene: 6. The CDR3, as DNA: TGTGCCAGCAGAAGACTAGCGGGATACCACGAGCAGTACTTC. Its protein is CASRRLAGYHEQYF.

V usage is TRBV7-6 and J usage is TRBJ2-7; D is perhaps TRBD1 (6 bases). CDR3 size: 14 residues. Germline V gene lookup returns CDR1 SGHVS and CDR2 FNYEAQ. V was shortened by 5 bases and J by 4 bases, with 15 bases between the two germline ends. The CDR3 sequence: CASSPGQWAYEQYF. DNA of the CDR3: TGTGCCAGCAGCCCCGGACAGTGGGCTTACGAGCAGTACTTC. The full variable domain, in which reference TRBV7-6 and TRBJ2-7 provide the parts outside the CDR3, is GAGVSQSPRYKVTKRGQDVALRCDPISGHVSLYWYRQALGQGPEFLTYFNYEAQQDKSGLPNDRFSAERPEGSISTLTIQRTEQRDSAMYRCASSPGQWAYEQYFGPGTRLTVT.

The chain carries TRBV30 and TRBJ1-5; TRBD1 might be the D (5 bases). Germline V gene data show CDR1 as GTSNPN and CDR2 as SVGIG (reference sequence). The CDR3 contains 14 residues. V was cut by 5 bases and J by 4 bases, with 15 bases left in between. CDR3 coding DNA: TGTGCCTGGGGACGAAGGGGTCTTAATCAGCCCCAGCATTTT. This sequence encodes CAWGRRGLNQPQHF.

This clone showed up just once. This chain joins TRBV27 and TRBJ1-2; 8 bases fit TRBD1. This CDR3 region has 15 residues. Germline V gene lookup returns CDR1 MNHEY and CDR2 SMNVEV (reference sequence). The J segment lost 4 bases and the V segment lost 3 bases, leaving 7 bases of the junction unmatched. In DNA form, the CDR3 reads TGTGCCAGCAGTTTGGTTGGACAGGGCCCCTATGGCTACACCTTC. It codes for CASSLVGQGPYGYTF.

The chain combines TRBV9 with TRBJ1-1; no clear D gene. This CDR3 region has 13 residues. CDR1 and CDR2 from the germline V gene are SGDLS and YYNGEE. The V gene lost 0 bases and the J gene lost 6 bases, with 9 bases spanning the gap. The CDR3 nucleotides read TGTGCCAGCAGCGTAGCTTCTTCCTCTGAAGCTTTCTTT. Translation gives CASSVASSSEAFF.

The chain combines TRBV19 with TRBJ2-1, with TRBD1 matching 7 bases. CDR1 LNHDA and CDR2 SQIVND come from the germline V gene (reference sequence). The V and J ends lost 2 bases and 1 base, in that order; junction bases with no gene match: 2. The CDR3 totals 15 residues. CDR3 loop: CASSILQGSYNEQFF. In nucleotides, the CDR3 is TGTGCCAGTAGTATATTACAGGGGTCCTACAATGAGCAGTTCTTC. Complete variable domain (other parts from reference TRBV19 and TRBJ2-1): DGGITQSPKYLFRKEGQNVTLSCEQNLNHDAMYWYRQDPGQGLRLIYYSQIVNDFQKGDIAEGYSVSREKKESFPLTVTSAQKNPTAFYLCASSILQGSYNEQFFGPGTRLTVL.

V gene TRBV11-2 combines with J gene TRBJ1-1, with D perhaps matching TRBD1 (6 bases). The ends were cut back, 5 bases at V and 2 bases at J, with 15 bases in the middle. The germline CDR1 and CDR2 sequences are SGHAT and FQNNGV. The length of the CDR3 is 15 residues. This CDR3 reads CASSPKQGLNTEAFF. The CDR3 nucleotides are TGTGCCAGCAGCCCTAAACAGGGTTTAAACACTGAAGCTTTCTTT. Supplemented by reference TRBV11-2 and TRBJ1-1, the full variable domain reads EAGVAQSPRYKIIEKRQSVAFWCNPISGHATLYWYQQILGQGPKLLIQFQNNGVVDDSQLPKDRFSAERLKGVDSTLKIQPAKLEDSAVYLCASSPKQGLNTEAFFGQGTRLTVV.

This chain uses TRBV7-9 with TRBJ1-1; D is ambiguous. This CDR3 is built from 11 residues. CDR1 and CDR2 from the germline V gene are SEHNR and FQNEAQ (reference sequence). The V end was cut by 4 bases, the J end by 4 bases, with 4 bases between. The CDR3 loop reads CASSSSTEAFF. CDR3 in DNA: TGTGCCAGCAGCTCTTCCACTGAAGCTTTCTTT.

V gene TRBV6-5 combines with J gene TRBJ2-3; TRBD2 agrees at 7 bases. The CDR3 totals 13 residues. V lost 6 bases and J lost 4; bases outside the gene matches: 4. The V gene's germline CDR1 is MNHEY and CDR2 SVGAGI. CDR3 coding DNA: TGTGCCAGCAGCCGTGGGGGGGCAGATACGCAGTATTTT. Amino acids: CASSRGGADTQYF.

This clone was picked up one time. DNA for the CDR3: TGTGCCAGCAGTCCGGGGGGCCTCGTCTCTGGGGCCAACGTCCTGACTTTC. This sequence encodes CASSPGGLVSGANVLTF. V gene TRBV28 combines with J gene TRBJ2-6; TRBD2 might be the D (7 bases). V lost 5 bases and J lost 0, with 14 bases in between. This CDR3 has 17 amino acids. CDR1 is MDHEN and CDR2 is SYDVKM in the germline V gene.